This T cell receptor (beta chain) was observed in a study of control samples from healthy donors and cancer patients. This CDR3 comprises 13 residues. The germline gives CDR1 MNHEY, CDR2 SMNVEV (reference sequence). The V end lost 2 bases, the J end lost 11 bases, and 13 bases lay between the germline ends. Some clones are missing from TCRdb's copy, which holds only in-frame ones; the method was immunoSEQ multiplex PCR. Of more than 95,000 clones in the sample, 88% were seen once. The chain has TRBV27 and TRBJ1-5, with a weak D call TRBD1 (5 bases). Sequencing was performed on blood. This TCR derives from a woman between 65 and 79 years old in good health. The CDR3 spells CASSLNGAGAQHF. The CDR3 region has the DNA TGTGCCAGCAGTTTAAATGGGGCCGGGGCCCAGCATTTT.